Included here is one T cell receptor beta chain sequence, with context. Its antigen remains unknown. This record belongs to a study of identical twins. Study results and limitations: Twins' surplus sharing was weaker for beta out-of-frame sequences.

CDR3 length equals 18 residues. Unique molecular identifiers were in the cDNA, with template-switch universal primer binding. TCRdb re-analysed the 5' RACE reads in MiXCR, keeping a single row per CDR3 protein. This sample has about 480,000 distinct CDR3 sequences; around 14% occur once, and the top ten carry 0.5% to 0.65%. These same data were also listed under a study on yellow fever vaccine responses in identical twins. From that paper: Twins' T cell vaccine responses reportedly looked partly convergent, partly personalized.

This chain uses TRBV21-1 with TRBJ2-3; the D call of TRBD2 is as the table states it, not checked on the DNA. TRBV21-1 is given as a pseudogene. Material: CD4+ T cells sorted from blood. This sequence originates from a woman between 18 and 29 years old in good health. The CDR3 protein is CASSKGPPSGSYTDTQYF. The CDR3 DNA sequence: TGTGCCAGCAGCAAAGGACCCCCTAGCGGGAGTTACACAGATACGCAGTATTTT.